This T cell receptor beta chain appears in the sequencing data of a study of blood T cell repertoires in COVID-19 (dated by TCRdb to 2018 to 2020). About the study as a whole: The collaborator samples originated in the United States, Italy and Spain and spanned the acute and convalescent phases of COVID-19. The samples were drawn from the first 160 participants of the ongoing ImmuneRACE study and from over a thousand subjects provided by 6 global collaborators. A de-identified subject ID, COVID-19 status, age in years and sex were almost always included in the sample metadata. The prospective study material was composed of cDNA or gDNA derived from T cells, B-cell-depleted T cells, or PBMCs. A freely available public database, intended as a resource for researchers studying the immune response to SARS-CoV-2, is where the repertoires were released. Where available, HLA class I and class II types were taken from metadata supplied by the sample provider and were not determined by assay-based typing. The dataset comprised deeply sampled blood TCRbeta repertoires from subjects exposed to, actively infected with, or recovered from COVID-19.

About this clone: The antigen this receptor binds is unknown. The sample holds no much larger clone one base away, and base qualities are not on file.

What the work shows at the level of the full study, not this receptor alone: How much clinical and demographic metadata was included differed by source and by participant, and the metadata was provided uncurated.

The collaborating institutions used their own protocols to collect whole blood in K2EDTA tubes. For TCRbeta analysis, collaborators shipped samples as frozen whole blood, isolated PBMCs, or DNA extracted from either of those sample types. From the cysteine up to the phenylalanine, the CDR3 has a length of 17 residues. Only the CDR3 DNA stays, 51 bases, in frame from base 1. CDR1 and CDR2 were assigned from the germline V gene (reference sequence) as MNHEY and SMNVEV. Relative to germline, V is missing 3 bases and J is missing 5 bases, with 9 bases of the junction outside any gene match. TCRbeta CDR3 regions were amplified from genomic DNA using the immunoSEQ Assay, a bias-controlled multiplex PCR. The authors' analysis ran thus. Within the assay, amplification of reference gene primers was used to estimate how many nucleated cells each sample contained. Sequence reads were collapsed and filtered to measure the absolute abundance of every unique TCRbeta CDR3 rearrangement. Productive Simpson clonality was computed per sample as the square root of Simpson's diversity index over productive rearrangements. The table comes from immuneACCESS by way of TCRdb, which keeps in-frame sequences with V and J called. Part of the clones is missing from these tables; in studies checked, under half for an unresolved V gene and the rest for unknown reasons. V and J calls and clone size are given by that table; D and trimming were obtained from the DNA. This sample has approximately 230,000 clones in its table, and more than 65% of those were observed once. The leading ten clones occupy roughly 4% of the sample.

The source material was peripheral blood. Recombination linked TRBV27 to TRBJ1-4; 10 bases in the middle match TRBD1. This receptor was identified in a woman aged 40 to 50 with active or convalescent COVID-19. The DNA sequence reads TGTGCCAGCAGTTTTGGAGACAGGGGGCTTAGAAATGAAAAACTGTTTTTT. This translates into CASSFGDRGLRNEKLFF.